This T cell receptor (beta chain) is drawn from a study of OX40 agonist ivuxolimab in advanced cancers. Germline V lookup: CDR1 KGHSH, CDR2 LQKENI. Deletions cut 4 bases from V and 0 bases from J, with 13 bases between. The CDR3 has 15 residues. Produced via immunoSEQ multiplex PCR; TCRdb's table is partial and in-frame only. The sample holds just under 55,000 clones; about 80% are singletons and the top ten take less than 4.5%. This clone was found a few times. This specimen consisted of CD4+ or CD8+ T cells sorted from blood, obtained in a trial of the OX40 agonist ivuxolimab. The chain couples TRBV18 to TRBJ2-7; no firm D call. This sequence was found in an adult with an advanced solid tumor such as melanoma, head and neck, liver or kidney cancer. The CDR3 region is CASSLERVSSYEQYF. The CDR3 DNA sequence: TGTGCCAGCTCACTTGAACGGGTATCCTCCTACGAGCAGTACTTC.